The 4 T cell receptor beta chains presented below share a single source sample, sequenced in a study of T cells after yellow fever vaccination. TCRdb itself ran the 5' RACE reads through MiXCR, one entry per CDR3 protein. The sample shows hundreds of thousands of distinct CDR3 sequences, 13% of them seen only once. Sequences were derived from PBMCs, sampled on the day of the yellow fever booster vaccination. The receptors here all came from a man aged 25 to 40 who received the YFV17D yellow fever vaccine.

This clonotype was recorded a few times. The genes are TRBV3-1 and TRBJ2-1; no definite D call. Deletions cut 1 base from V and 10 bases from J, with 11 bases between. Germline V gene sequence: CDR1 LGHDT, CDR2 YNNKEL (reference sequence). The CDR3 spans 13 residues. The CDR3 loop is CASSQVKGLEQFF. The CDR3 coding sequence is TGTGCCAGCAGCCAAGTGAAAGGGTTGGAGCAGTTCTTC.

The chain combines TRBV7-6 with TRBJ2-7, with D maybe TRBD2 (5 bases). Looked up from germline, CDR1 is SGHVS and CDR2 is FNYEAQ. Trimming took off 4 bases at V and 0 bases at J, with 10 bases between the two ends. The CDR3 covers 14 residues. The CDR3 region is CASSSLGSSYEQYF. The CDR3, as DNA: TGTGCCAGCAGCTCATTGGGGAGCTCCTACGAGCAGTACTTC.

This clonotype was seen more than once but under ten times. The chain joins TRBV7-2 to TRBJ2-1; D call uncertain. Germline CDR1 reads SGHTA; CDR2 reads FQGNSA. The CDR3 sequence is 13 residues long. Trimming cost V 3 bases and J 13 bases, with 16 bases left between them. The CDR3 loop is CASSLNSRYHQFF. CDR3 DNA: TGTGCCAGCAGCTTGAATTCTCGGTATCATCAGTTCTTC.

The J gene is TRBJ2-1, the V gene TRBV20-1, with D tentatively TRBD2 (5 bases). This CDR3 spans 13 amino acids. Trimming shortened V by 3 bases and J by 2 bases, and 8 bases separated the two germline ends. CDR1 is DFQATT, CDR2 SNEGSKA, per germline (reference sequence). The CDR3 region is CSASSGAYNEQFF. As DNA, the CDR3 is TGCAGTGCTAGCAGCGGAGCCTACAATGAGCAGTTCTTC.